This T cell receptor beta chain was profiled in a study of control samples from healthy donors and cancer patients. The germline gives CDR1 SGHNT, CDR2 YYREEE (reference sequence). Trimming left V 5 bases short and J 2 bases short, with 15 bases between. This CDR3 has 15 residues. Method: immunoSEQ multiplex PCR; TCRdb's copy keeps in-frame clones and lacks some. The sample records some 130,000 clones, roughly 92% being singletons. This TCR was sampled from a man under 40 in good health. This sequence joins TRBV5-4 and TRBJ2-3, with a possible D match to TRBD1 (6 bases). Source material: blood. Here the CDR3 DNA reads TGTGCCAGCAGTTCCGGGACACACCTCACAGATACGCAGTATTTT. It is translated as CASSSGTHLTDTQYF.